This T cell receptor beta chain was identified in a study of cytomegalovirus exposure and HLA in healthy donors listed by TCRdb under 2017. For the study in its entirety: According to a later analysis, one platform produced both the roughly 110 validation repertoires and the roughly 640 repertoires of the first cohort. The aim of the study was to test whether cataloging public T cell receptors could identify signatures of past pathogen exposure. High-throughput TCR immunosequencing, statistical association of individual TCRs with disease status, and machine learning were combined to predict cytomegalovirus infection status. Along with the approximately 600-subject first cohort, a separate validation cohort of over a hundred different subjects was used.

Donors formed part of the validation cohort, which comprised 120 or so subjects and was distinct from the first cohort of roughly 600 subjects. The method was the immunoSEQ multiplex PCR assay. In the source study's methods: To diagnose cytomegalovirus status from the catalog of TCR beta chain sequences, a statistical classification framework was built. As stored in TCRdb, this immuneACCESS dataset retains in-frame rearrangements with V and J assigned. A fraction of the clones does not appear; measured against another copy, unresolved V genes explain less than half of the discrepancy, and the remainder lacks a known reason. That table supplies the V and J calls and clone size; D and trimming were determined from the DNA. The sample table shows 60,000 to 90,000 clones, and just under 85% are seen once. About 3% of the sample lies in the top ten. The germline V gene sets CDR1 to SGHTA and CDR2 to FQGTGA. Inclusive of the bounding cysteine and phenylalanine, the CDR3 is 15 residues long. Only CDR3 DNA is held: 45 bases, read in frame from base 1. At the junction V is shortened by 4 bases and J by 5 bases; bases outside the gene matches: 3.

Summary of the overall study and its limitations: The classifier was reported to diagnose cytomegalovirus status with high specificity and sensitivity in both the original and validation cohorts. In vitro tests confirmed that a few of the cytomegalovirus-associated TCR beta chains recognize cytomegalovirus antigens. A later analysis found that TCRs clustered in the first cohort also tended to co-occur in the roughly 120 validation repertoires, with approximately 95% of cluster scores above 0. A later analysis had no HLA typing for the validation cohort, so co-occurrence there was scored across all 130 or so repertoires. The study listed 170 or so TCR beta chains as associated with cytomegalovirus. Most TCR sequences were seen in very few donors, while some public TCRs were found in many individuals. According to the authors, the approach could potentially be generalized to other disease states and immunological phenotypes.

Notes on this clone: The antigen this receptor binds is unknown. Base-call qualities are not available, and no considerably larger clone is one nucleotide away.

This clonotype was sampled from a man younger than 40 in good health and CMV-seronegative. The sequenced material came from PBMCs. The sequence joins TRBV7-3 to TRBJ2-1; the central 12 bases match TRBD2. For the CDR3, the sequence is CASSSSGGANNEQFF. The DNA reads as follows: TGTGCCAGCAGCTCTAGCGGGGGGGCTAACAATGAGCAGTTCTTC.